This T cell receptor (beta chain) was captured by sequencing in a study of T cell responses to AZD1222 COVID-19 vaccine (dated by TCRdb to about 2021). Some background on the complete study: TCR sequencing covered approximately 230 trial participants: 200 to 210 given two doses of AZD1222 and 26 given two doses of MenACWY control vaccine. Enrollment into the trials was organized by age into subgroups of 18-55, 56-69 and 70-plus years, and those subgroups contained around 150, 28 and 57 TCR-sequenced participants, respectively.

The CDR3 regions of human TCRbeta chains were analyzed by immunosequencing. The original methods were these. TCRs in the repertoires were matched against a reference library of SARS-CoV-2-specific TCRs that had been generated with the MIRA antigen-specificity platform. Breadth was defined as the fraction of unique TCRs that were SARS-CoV-2-associated. Depth was defined as the fraction of total T cells that were SARS-CoV-2-associated. Using the MIRA data, each spike-specific TCR was mapped to the spike region that the TCR reacts to and placed in a CD4 or CD8 class. Log10-transformed breadth and depth values were compared by one-way ANOVA with Sidak's multiple comparisons tests. Imported from immuneACCESS, the table was reduced by TCRdb to in-frame sequences with V and J called. These copies leave out some clones; in studies compared against another copy, an unresolved V gene accounts for under half, and the cause of the remainder is not known. V and J calls and clone size are copied from that table; D and trimming were computed from the DNA. This sample comprises under 150,000 clones, more than 85% of them detected only once. Jointly, the top ten make up 3% to 4.5% of the sample.

The germline V gene (reference sequence) supplies CDR1 LNHNV and CDR2 YYDKDF. The CDR3 numbers 13 residues from cysteine through phenylalanine. CDR3 DNA only is kept here, 39 bases in frame from base 1. Note on this clone: This clone's antigen is unknown. A junction boundary mismatches the germline segment, possibly from a read error.

Taken with the paper, the label for time point translates to: about 28 days (+/-7) after the second vaccine dose. Because spike-specific TCR depth and breadth did not differ between the two schedules, AZD1222 recipients who got a second dose at roughly 4 weeks were pooled with those who got a second dose at roughly 12 weeks. Vaccinee samples came from UK trials COV001 and COV002, including a single-blind randomized controlled phase 2/3 trial of AZD1222 (ChAdOx1 nCoV-19) in healthy adults. Trial participant PBMC samples were collected at day 0 and day 28 after the second dose for TCRbeta chain sequencing. Findings and caveats that apply to the study as a whole: Conclusions about previously exposed vaccinees were limited because only six AZD1222 recipients were SARS-CoV-2 seropositive at baseline. Epitopes outside the regions mutated in the B.1.351 and B.1.1.7 variants were reportedly recognized by nearly half of the unique spike-specific TCRs. Because no day 14 peak-response samples were available, the repertoires could be characterized only after the peak T cell response. The vaccine-associated CD4 TCRs covered the entire spike protein, and the dominant responses fell in regions 160-218 and 743-854. Spike-specific TCR breadth and depth rose significantly after two AZD1222 doses compared with day 0 and with MenACWY recipients. Participants were mostly white British and included more females than males, and it was suggested by the authors that clonal diversity may have been underestimated. The 56-69-year group was small, and its depth increase did not reach significance, likely because of low power.

This TCR came from an adult who received the AZD1222 COVID-19 vaccine. The receptor chain draws on TRBV15 and TRBJ2-7, and 9 bases in between align with TRBD1. Sequenced material: peripheral blood, taken 28 days after the second AZD1222 dose. The CDR3 protein is CATGHQKGQGISF. The DNA sequence is TGTGCCACCGGCCATCAAAAAGGACAGGGGATTTCTTTC.